The 8 T cell receptor beta chains below all came from one sample that was sequenced in a study of cytomegalovirus exposure and HLA in healthy donors. The PCR made use of 60 Vbeta and 13 Jbeta primers. Clones were read by immunoSEQ multiplex PCR, and TCRdb kept only the in-frame ones, dropping some. In the table there are 93,000 or so clones, under 80% of which are singletons. The specimen was PBMCs. Receptors were obtained from a woman aged 18 to 35 in good health and CMV-seropositive.

The chain carries TRBV7-9 and TRBJ1-6; 7 bases are a match to TRBD1. Unmatched junction bases numbered 8, after V lost 7 bases and J lost 5 bases. In germline, CDR1 is SEHNR, CDR2 FQNEAQ (reference sequence). This CDR3 comprises 15 residues. The CDR3 nucleotides are TGTGCCAGCACCCCTGGGACAGACCATAATTCACCCCTCCACTTT. It encodes CASTPGTDHNSPLHF.

This clone was seen just once. The chain is built from TRBV14 and TRBJ1-2, with D tentatively TRBD1 (5 bases). The CDR3 consists of 14 residues. V lost 0 bases, J lost 7 bases, and 12 bases lay in between. From germline, CDR1 is SGHDN and CDR2 FVKESK. CDR3 DNA: TGTGCCAGCAGCCAAGATTGGGCAGGGTTTGGCTACACCTTC. It specifies CASSQDWAGFGYTF.

V usage is TRBV28 and J usage is TRBJ2-7; 9 positions match TRBD1. Trimming at V came to 5 bases and at J to 6 bases, leaving 14 bases not matched to a gene. CDR1 MDHEN and CDR2 SYDVKM come from the germline V gene. The CDR3 runs to 16 residues. CDR3 sequence reads: CASSLRPTGTGIEQYF. The CDR3 DNA is TGTGCCAGCAGTCTCCGGCCCACCGGGACAGGGATCGAGCAGTACTTC.

The chain couples TRBV5-4 to TRBJ2-5; tentatively, D is TRBD1 (6 bases). This CDR3 region has 15 residues. Germline V gene lookup returns CDR1 SGHNT and CDR2 YYREEE (reference sequence). V gave up 0 bases and J gave up 5 bases, with 14 bases separating them. The CDR3 loop reads CASSLGWTERETQYF. CDR3 nucleotides: TGTGCCAGCAGCTTGGGGTGGACAGAGAGGGAGACCCAGTACTTC.

This clone was picked up one time. The chain recombines TRBV6-5 with TRBJ1-1; 8 nucleotides agree with TRBD1. The CDR3 runs 15 residues. Looked up from germline, CDR1 is MNHEY and CDR2 is SVGAGI. J lost 0 bases, V lost 4 bases, and 4 bases had no gene match. In nucleotides, the CDR3 is TGTGCCAGCAGTTGGGGGGACAGGATGAACACTGAAGCTTTCTTT. Its protein is CASSWGDRMNTEAFF.

This rearrangement joins TRBV9 to TRBJ2-5; tentatively, D is TRBD2 (7 bases). Between the trimmed V and J ends, which lost 4 bases and 1 base, there was a span of 20 bases. Germline V CDR1 and CDR2: SGDLS, YYNGEE. The CDR3 runs 17 residues. The CDR3 DNA follows: TGTGCCAGCAGCCCAAGGGGAGGGGGGGCGTCCCAAGAGACCCAGTACTTC. It specifies CASSPRGGGASQETQYF.

The gene calls are TRBV5-1 and TRBJ2-1; 13 nucleotides agree with TRBD2. The germline CDR1 and CDR2 sequences are SGHRS and YFSETQ. The CDR3 covers 16 residues. J was trimmed by 5 bases and V by 0 bases; bases with no gene match: 2. The CDR3 nucleotides read TGCGCCAGCAGCTTGGCCGGGACTAGCGGGAACAATGAGCAGTTCTTC. This translates into CASSLAGTSGNNEQFF.

This clone was picked up a small number of times. The J gene is TRBJ2-3, the V gene TRBV5-1; possible D gene TRBD1, 6 bases. Trimming shortened V by 4 bases and J by 1 base, and 13 bases separated the two germline ends. The CDR3 totals 15 residues. Germline values: CDR1 SGHRS, CDR2 YFSETQ. This chain's CDR3 is CASSTQGKGTDTQYF. The CDR3 DNA reads TGCGCCAGCAGCACTCAGGGGAAAGGCACAGATACGCAGTATTTT. The variable domain in full, completed from reference TRBV5-1 and TRBJ2-3, reads KAGVTQTPRYLIKTRGQQVTLSCSPISGHRSVSWYQQTPGQGLQFLFEYFSETQRNKGNFPGRFSGRQFSNSRSEMNVSTLELGDSALYLCASSTQGKGTDTQYFGPGTRLTVL.